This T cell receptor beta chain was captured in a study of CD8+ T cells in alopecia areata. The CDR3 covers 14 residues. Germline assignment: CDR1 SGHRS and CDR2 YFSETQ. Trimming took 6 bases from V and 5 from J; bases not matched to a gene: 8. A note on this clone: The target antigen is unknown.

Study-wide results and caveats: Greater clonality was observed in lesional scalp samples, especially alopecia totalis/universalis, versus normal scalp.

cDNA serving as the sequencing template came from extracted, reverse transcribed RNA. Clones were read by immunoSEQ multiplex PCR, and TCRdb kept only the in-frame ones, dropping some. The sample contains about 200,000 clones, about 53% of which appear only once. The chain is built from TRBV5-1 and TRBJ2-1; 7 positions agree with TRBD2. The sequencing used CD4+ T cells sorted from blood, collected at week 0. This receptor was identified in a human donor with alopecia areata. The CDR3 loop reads CASTPTSANNEQFF. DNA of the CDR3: TGCGCCAGCACTCCTACTAGCGCCAACAATGAGCAGTTCTTC.